Below, 7 T cell receptor beta chains from the same sample are listed, as sequenced in a study of blood T cell repertoires in COVID-19. The protocol was immunoSEQ multiplex PCR, while the TCRdb copy is restricted to in-frame clones and leaves out a portion. Here the sample spans roughly 130,000 clones, 70% to 90% being singletons. Sequenced: peripheral blood. These receptor sequences come from a woman aged 55-69 years with acute or convalescent COVID-19.

The V call is TRBV5-4, the J call TRBJ1-2; 9 nucleotides align to TRBD1. Germline loops: CDR1 SGHNT, CDR2 YYREEE (reference sequence). V shed 1 base and J 7 bases; nucleotides not matched to a gene: 5. The CDR3 spans 14 residues. DNA for the CDR3: TGTGCCAGCAGCTTGACAGGGGGCGCGGGTGGCTACACCTTC. It encodes CASSLTGGAGGYTF. The full variable domain, its missing parts supplied by reference TRBV5-4 and TRBJ1-2, is ETGVTQSPTHLIKTRGQQVTLRCSSQSGHNTVSWYQQALGQGPQFIFQYYREEENGRGNFPPRFSGLQFPNYSSELNVNALELDDSALYLCASSLTGGAGGYTFGSGTRLTVV.

The gene calls are TRBV2 and TRBJ1-5, with TRBD1 identical over 7 bases. The V gene end was trimmed by 5 bases and the J gene end by 9 bases; junction bases not matched to a gene: 16. The CDR3 totals 16 residues. Germline V gives CDR1 SNHLY, CDR2 FYNNEI. CDR3 in amino acids: CASSNAGDSRSGPQHF. The CDR3 DNA is TGTGCCAGCAGTAACGCCGGGGACAGCCGATCTGGGCCCCAGCATTTT. The whole variable domain, filled in from reference TRBV2 and TRBJ1-5, reads EPEVTQTPSHQVTQMGQEVILRCVPISNHLYFYWYRQILGQKVEFLVSFYNNEISEKSEIFDDQFSVERPDGSNFTLKIRSTKLEDSAMYFCASSNAGDSRSGPQHFGDGTRLSIL.

This clone was observed a single time. This sequence joins TRBV18 and TRBJ1-2, with D uncertain. The V end lost 2 bases, the J end lost 6 bases, and 7 bases lay between the germline ends. The germline V gene has CDR1 KGHSH and CDR2 LQKENI. The CDR3 sequence is 12 residues long. The CDR3: CASSPAGDGYTF. The CDR3 DNA reads as TGTGCCAGCTCACCAGCCGGTGATGGCTACACCTTC.

The chain combines TRBV25-1 with TRBJ1-2; TRBD1 aligns across 10 bases. CDR3 size: 16 residues. The germline V gene has CDR1 MGHDK and CDR2 SYGVNS. V shed 5 bases and J 6 bases; nucleotides not matched to a gene: 12. CDR3 coding DNA: TGTGCCAGCAGTTCAACCCCGGGACAGGGGATCCATGGCTACACCTTC. Translated, it gives CASSSTPGQGIHGYTF.

This chain connects TRBV30 to TRBJ1-2; the match to TRBD1 covers 8 bases. V was clipped by 4 bases and J by 7 bases; unmatched bases: 11. The CDR3 is 14 residues long. Germline CDR1 reads GTSNPN; CDR2 reads SVGIG (reference sequence). The CDR3 nucleotides are TGTGCCTGGAAAGCGCCAGGGGGCATCGGTGGCTACACCTTC. It yields the protein CAWKAPGGIGGYTF.

This chain links TRBV2 with TRBJ2-4; D is possibly TRBD1 (5 bases). The CDR3 consists of 14 residues. Trimming pared 7 bases from V and 2 bases from J, leaving 12 bases between. Germline CDR1 SNHLY, CDR2 FYNNEI. The CDR3, as DNA: TGTGCCAGCACTAAGGACACCACCAAAAACATTCAGTACTTC. Its protein is CASTKDTTKNIQYF.

The J gene is TRBJ1-2, the V gene TRBV15, with TRBD1 as a possible D gene (6 bases). The CDR3 spans 12 residues. Per the germline V gene, CDR1 is LNHNV and CDR2 is YYDKDF (reference sequence). Trimming took 1 base from V and 8 from J, leaving 8 bases between them. The CDR3 loop reads CATSRAGTGYTF. The CDR3 bases are TGTGCCACCAGCAGAGCGGGGACAGGCTACACCTTC.